The next 29 T cell receptor beta chains were all read from a single sample in a study of CD8 T cells in ankylosing spondylitis. TCRdb recomputed calls from the 5' RACE reads with MiXCR, one row per CDR3 protein. The sample lists about 150,000 distinct CDR3 sequences; 40% to 50% were seen once. The sequenced sample consisted of synovial fluid, either unsorted or a sorted T cell fraction (not recorded which). These receptors originate from a male donor with ankylosing spondylitis.

This chain uses TRBV6-1 with TRBJ2-1, with D maybe TRBD1 (6 bases). In germline, CDR1 is MNHNS, CDR2 SASEGT. The CDR3 is 17 residues long. V was shortened by 3 bases and J by 0 bases, with 15 bases between the two germline ends. CDR3 protein: CASSDRQARLSYNEQFF. CDR3 DNA sequence: TGTGCCAGCAGTGACAGACAGGCTAGACTCTCCTACAATGAGCAGTTCTTC.

This clonotype was counted ten times or more. The V gene is TRBV10-2, the J gene TRBJ2-1, with D perhaps being TRBD1 or TRBD2 (5 bases each). The CDR3 has 16 residues. Germline V lookup: CDR1 WSHSY, CDR2 SAAADI. The V end was cut by 2 bases, the J end by 2 bases, with 13 bases between. CDR3 DNA: TGCGCCAGCAGTGAGAATCTAGGGGACGCCTACAATGAGCAGTTCTTC. Translating it yields CASSENLGDAYNEQFF.

This CDR3 reads CASSLKGLSLNYGYTF. The CDR3 DNA reads TGTGCCAGCAGTTTAAAGGGGTTGAGCCTTAACTATGGCTACACCTTC. The chain couples TRBV27 to TRBJ1-2; D is possibly TRBD1 (5 bases). The CDR3 is made up of 16 amino acids. V lost 2 bases to trimming and J lost 1 base, with 14 bases between them. Germline assignment: CDR1 MNHEY and CDR2 SMNVEV (reference sequence).

V is TRBV21-1 and J is TRBJ1-1. TRBV21-1 is marked as a pseudogene. The CDR3 spans 11 residues. The CDR3 reads CASSKGTEAFF. The CDR3 DNA reads TGTGCCAGCAGCAAAGGGACAGAAGCTTTCTTT.

This rearrangement joins TRBV27 to TRBJ2-7; D gene ambiguous. CDR1 is MNHEY and CDR2 is SMNVEV in the germline V gene (reference sequence). This CDR3 has 10 amino acids. The V end lost 2 bases, the J end lost 6 bases, and 2 bases lay between the germline ends. CDR3 coding DNA: TGTGCCAGCAGTTTACCCGAGCAGTACTTC. Amino acid sequence: CASSLPEQYF.

The rearrangement joins TRBV14 to TRBJ2-1, with TRBD1 identical over 9 bases. This CDR3 comprises 15 residues. V was clipped by 4 bases and J by 3 bases; unmatched bases: 4. In germline, CDR1 is SGHDN, CDR2 FVKESK. The CDR3 loop is CASSPDRGLYNEQFF. CDR3 nucleotides: TGTGCCAGCAGCCCGGACAGGGGTCTCTACAATGAGCAGTTCTTC.

The V call is TRBV4-3, the J call TRBJ2-3; D possibly corresponds to TRBD1 (6 bases). The CDR3 covers 17 residues. CDR1 is LGHNA, CDR2 YSLEER, per germline. Trimming took off 3 bases at V and 2 bases at J, with 18 bases between the two ends. CDR3 DNA: TGCGCCAGCAGCCACCTCCGAGGGGGACACAACACAGATACGCAGTATTTT. Translation: CASSHLRGGHNTDTQYF.

The chain joins TRBV3-1 to TRBJ2-5; D unclear. V was shortened by 4 bases and J by 2 bases, with 20 bases between the two germline ends. Germline loops: CDR1 LGHDT, CDR2 YNNKEL (reference sequence). The CDR3 extends over 17 amino acids. CDR3 in amino acids: CASSPLGETYFQETQYF. CDR3 DNA sequence: TGTGCCAGCAGCCCCCTTGGAGAAACGTATTTTCAAGAGACCCAGTACTTC.

This clonotype turned up a few times. The chain uses TRBV24-1 and TRBJ2-3; D is perhaps TRBD1 or TRBD2 (5 bases each). Trimming took off 4 bases at V and 2 bases at J, with 9 bases between the two ends. Looked up from germline, CDR1 is KGHDR and CDR2 is SFDVKD. The CDR3 is made up of 14 amino acids. The DNA of the CDR3 is TGTGCCACCAGTGAGAGCGGACACACAGATACGCAGTATTTT. It specifies CATSESGHTDTQYF.

The rearrangement links TRBV5-1 to TRBJ2-7; a possible D gene is TRBD1 (11 bases). V lost 4 bases and J 4 bases, leaving 30 bases between the germline ends. The V gene's germline CDR1 is SGHRS and CDR2 YFSETQ. The length of the CDR3 is 19 residues. This CDR3 reads CASSPTDRGLAGVRYEQYF. The CDR3 coding sequence is TGCGCCAGCAGCCCCACGGACAGGGGGCTAGCGGGGGTACGATACGAGCAGTACTTC.

The chain joins TRBV6-2 or TRBV6-3 to TRBJ2-3, with TRBD2 identical over 9 bases. Trimming cost V 4 bases and J 7 bases; bases outside gene matches: 6. CDR3 length: 14 amino acids. From germline, CDR1 is MNHEY and CDR2 SVGEGT. CDR3 sequence: CASSSEREVNTQYF. Written as DNA, the CDR3 is TGTGCCAGCAGTTCTGAGCGGGAGGTAAATACGCAGTATTTT.

As DNA, the CDR3 is TGTGCCAGCAGTTACTCCTCCGGGACAACATTTTACGAGCAGTACTTC. It is translated as CASSYSSGTTFYEQYF. This chain connects TRBV6-5 to TRBJ2-7; maybe TRBD1 (6 bases). The germline CDR1 and CDR2 sequences are MNHEY and SVGAGI. The CDR3 has 16 residues. The ends were cut back, 0 bases at V and 4 bases at J, with 16 bases in the middle.

Only a few counts were recorded for this clonotype. The V gene is TRBV9, the J gene TRBJ2-1; D may be TRBD1 (6 bases). The ends were cut back, 3 bases at V and 0 bases at J, with 16 bases in the middle. CDR3 length: 17 residues. Germline loops: CDR1 SGDLS, CDR2 YYNGEE. CDR3 amino acids: CASSDSTTGRSYNEQFF. The DNA for the CDR3 is TGTGCCAGCAGCGACTCAACGACAGGTCGCTCCTACAATGAGCAGTTCTTC.

This clonotype was picked up many times. This rearrangement joins TRBV6-4 to TRBJ2-3; TRBD1 matches 7 bases. Per germline, CDR1 MRHNA and CDR2 SNTAGT. CDR3 length: 15 amino acids. V was clipped by 3 bases and J by 4 bases; unmatched bases: 7. CDR3 region: CASSETQGGSDTQYF. CDR3 DNA: TGTGCCAGCAGTGAAACTCAAGGGGGCTCAGATACGCAGTATTTT.

This clonotype is termed medium-sized. The V call is TRBV28, the J call TRBJ1-2; unclear D gene. V lost 4 bases and J 0 bases, leaving 15 bases between the germline ends. CDR3 length: 16 amino acids. Germline CDR1 MDHEN, CDR2 SYDVKM. In DNA, the CDR3 is TGTGCCAGCAGTTCATCGACGGGGTCACCTAACTATGGCTACACCTTC. Translating it yields CASSSSTGSPNYGYTF.

This clonotype was recorded at least ten times. The rearrangement uses TRBV28 and TRBJ2-3; D gene uncertain. V was shortened by 5 bases and J by 0 bases, with 6 bases between the two germline ends. The germline gives CDR1 MDHEN, CDR2 SYDVKM. The CDR3 is made up of 13 amino acids. The chain's CDR3 is CASSPPSTDTQYF. Here the CDR3 DNA reads TGTGCCAGCAGTCCGCCCAGCACAGATACGCAGTATTTT.

This clonotype was observed a handful of times. The chain joins TRBV4-2 to TRBJ2-2; 15 nucleotides match TRBD2. Trimming removed 8 bases from V and 8 bases from J; junction bases left unmatched: 15. This CDR3 contains 18 residues. CDR1 LGHNA and CDR2 YNFKEQ come from the germline V gene. CDR3 sequence: CASYQALGTSGRSGELFF. Written as DNA, the CDR3 is TGTGCCAGCTACCAGGCCCTTGGGACTAGCGGGAGGTCAGGGGAGCTGTTTTTT.

The rearrangement uses TRBV19 and TRBJ1-1, with TRBD1 as a possible D gene (6 bases). CDR3 length: 14 amino acids. Germline V gives CDR1 LNHDA, CDR2 SQIVND (reference sequence). The V and J ends lost 11 bases and 5 bases respectively, with 21 bases between them. The CDR3 protein is CAASPNRVWTEAFF. The CDR3 bases are TGTGCCGCATCCCCAAACAGGGTATGGACTGAAGCTTTCTTT. Together with reference TRBV19 and TRBJ1-1, the CDR3 gives the full variable domain: DGGITQSPKYLFRKEGQNVTLSCEQNLNHDAMYWYRQDPGQGLRLIYYSQIVNDFQKGDIAEGYSVSREKKESFPLTVTSAQKNPTAFYLCAASPNRVWTEAFFGQGTRLTVV.

The chain employs TRBV2 and TRBJ1-1; the D gene is possibly TRBD1 (5 bases). CDR1 is SNHLY, CDR2 FYNNEI, per germline. Trimming pared 9 bases from V and 1 base from J, leaving 15 bases between. The CDR3 runs to 14 residues. CDR3 residues: CASPKGSANTEAFF. DNA for the CDR3: TGTGCCAGTCCGAAGGGGTCCGCGAACACTGAAGCTTTCTTT.

The V and J genes are TRBV10-2 and TRBJ1-2; unclear D gene. The CDR3 extends over 14 amino acids. CDR1 is WSHSY, CDR2 SAAADI, per germline. Deletions cut 4 bases from V and 11 bases from J, with 20 bases between. CDR3 coding DNA: TGCGCCAGCAGTGCGTCGGCAATTCTATGGAGGTACACCTTC. It translates to CASSASAILWRYTF.

A few counts support this clonotype. V and J are TRBV10-1 and TRBJ2-7; D may correspond to TRBD1 or TRBD2 (6 bases each). Trimming pared 0 bases from V and 3 bases from J, leaving 21 bases between. Germline V gene data show CDR1 as WNHNN and CDR2 as SYGVQD (reference sequence). This CDR3 is built from 18 residues. The CDR3 protein is CASSESQVQGLQLYEQYF. The CDR3 DNA sequence: TGCGCCAGCAGTGAGTCCCAAGTACAGGGACTCCAACTCTACGAGCAGTACTTC.

The V gene is TRBV6-5, the J gene TRBJ2-7; no definite D call. CDR1 MNHEY and CDR2 SVGAGI come from the germline V gene. This CDR3 comprises 16 residues. Trimming removed 0 bases at V and 0 bases at J, with 12 bases between. The CDR3 protein is CASSYSARSPSYEQYF. CDR3 nucleotide sequence: TGTGCCAGCAGTTACTCCGCGAGGTCTCCCTCCTACGAGCAGTACTTC.

The chain is built from TRBV20-1 and TRBJ2-7, with D possibly being TRBD1 (5 bases). Trimming cost V 3 bases and J 0 bases, with 9 bases left between them. This CDR3 region has 13 residues. Per germline, CDR1 DFQATT and CDR2 SNEGSKA (reference sequence). The CDR3 here is CSARGRSSYEQYF. CDR3 nucleotide sequence: TGCAGTGCTAGGGGGCGTTCCTCCTACGAGCAGTACTTC.

This clonotype was seen a handful of times. J is TRBJ2-2 and V is TRBV29-1; no firm D call. This CDR3 has 13 residues. CDR1 and CDR2 from the germline V gene are SQVTM and ANQGSEA. The ends were cut back, 2 bases at V and 2 bases at J, with 6 bases in the middle. The CDR3, as DNA: TGCAGCGTTGAACCCCATAACACCGGGGAGCTGTTTTTT. Its translation is CSVEPHNTGELFF.

This clonotype turned up a few times. Written as DNA, the CDR3 is TGTGCCAGAGCCGGGACTCGTTCCTACAATGAGCAGTTCTTC. Amino acids: CARAGTRSYNEQFF. The rearrangement links TRBV6-1 to TRBJ2-1; tentatively, D is TRBD2 (6 bases). The germline gives CDR1 MNHNS, CDR2 SASEGT. The CDR3 sequence is 14 residues long. The V gene lost 9 bases and the J gene lost 1 base, with 13 bases spanning the gap.

The chain employs TRBV28 and TRBJ1-2; no definite D call. The CDR3 is made up of 13 amino acids. Trimming stripped 4 bases from V and 1 base from J, with 7 bases between. Germline CDR1 MDHEN, CDR2 SYDVKM. CDR3 bases: TGTGCCAGCAGTTCGTTTATTAACTATGGCTACACCTTC. This translates into CASSSFINYGYTF.

The chain couples TRBV4-3 to TRBJ2-5; 11 positions agree with TRBD2. V lost 1 base to trimming and J lost 2 bases; unmatched junction nucleotides: 0. Germline V lookup: CDR1 LGHNA, CDR2 YSLEER. The CDR3 has 15 residues. The CDR3 spells CASSQGTSGQETQYF. In DNA, the CDR3 is TGCGCCAGCAGCCAAGGGACTAGCGGGCAAGAGACCCAGTACTTC.

The chain is built from TRBV4-3 and TRBJ2-1; TRBD2 aligns across 9 bases. The CDR3 contains 16 residues. Germline CDR1 is LGHNA and CDR2 is YSLEER. V lost 1 base, J lost 7 bases, and 8 bases stayed unmatched. For the CDR3, the DNA is TGCGCCAGCAGCCAAGTTTTAGCGGGAGTGGGGAATGAGCAGTTCTTC. It is translated as CASSQVLAGVGNEQFF.

The chain recombines TRBV7-2 with TRBJ2-3; 8 bases line up with TRBD1. This CDR3 is built from 14 residues. Germline V CDR1 and CDR2: SGHTA, FQGNSA. The ends lost 7 bases at V and 2 bases at J; junction bases unmatched: 5. The CDR3 DNA is TGTGCCAGCACCGGACAGGGCGACACAGATACGCAGTATTTT. Its translation is CASTGQGDTDTQYF.